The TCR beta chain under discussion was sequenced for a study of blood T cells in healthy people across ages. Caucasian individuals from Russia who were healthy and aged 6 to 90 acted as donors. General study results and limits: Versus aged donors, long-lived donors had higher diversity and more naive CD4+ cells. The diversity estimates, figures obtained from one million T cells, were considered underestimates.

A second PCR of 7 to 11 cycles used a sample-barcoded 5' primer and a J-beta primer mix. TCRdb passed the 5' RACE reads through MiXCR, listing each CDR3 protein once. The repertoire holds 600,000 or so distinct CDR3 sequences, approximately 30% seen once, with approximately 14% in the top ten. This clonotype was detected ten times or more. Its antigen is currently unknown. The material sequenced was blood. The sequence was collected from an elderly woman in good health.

CDR3 amino acids: CSVPGTRTDTQYF. CDR3 nucleotide sequence: TGCAGTGTCCCCGGGACAAGAACAGATACGCAGTATTTT. The rearrangement links TRBV20-1 to TRBJ2-3; TRBD1 is a possible D gene (6 bases). Germline CDR1 reads DFQATT; CDR2 reads SNEGSKA (reference sequence). Trimming stripped 7 bases from V and 3 bases from J, with 14 bases between. This CDR3 is 13 amino acids long.